This TCR beta chain originates from a study of CD8 T cells in ankylosing spondylitis. Study-level findings and limits: Significant enrichment of disease-linked clones was reported in matched ankylosing spondylitis synovial fluid. Clones linked to the disease showed a CD8+ phenotype. They occurred at relatively low frequencies in peripheral blood. Characteristic, it appeared, of ankylosing spondylitis blood was a TCR beta motif of several highly homologous variants.

There are a few counts of this clonotype. Its antigen is unidentified. In making TCR beta libraries, quantitative 5'-RACE with molecular barcodes was used. Each CDR3 protein gets one entry after TCRdb re-called the 5' RACE reads with MiXCR. The sample carries about 130,000 distinct CDR3 sequences, roughly 18% recorded once. Sequences were obtained from blood, either unsorted or a sorted T cell fraction (not recorded which). The sequence derives from a male donor with ankylosing spondylitis.

The CDR3 DNA is TGTGCCAGCACCCGGACAGCCCAAGAGACCCAGTACTTC. It codes for CASTRTAQETQYF. V and J are TRBV7-9 and TRBJ2-5, with D perhaps matching TRBD1 (6 bases). Deletions cut 7 bases from V and 1 base from J, with 10 bases between. The CDR3 consists of 13 residues. Germline lookup yields CDR1 SEHNR and CDR2 FQNEAQ (reference sequence).